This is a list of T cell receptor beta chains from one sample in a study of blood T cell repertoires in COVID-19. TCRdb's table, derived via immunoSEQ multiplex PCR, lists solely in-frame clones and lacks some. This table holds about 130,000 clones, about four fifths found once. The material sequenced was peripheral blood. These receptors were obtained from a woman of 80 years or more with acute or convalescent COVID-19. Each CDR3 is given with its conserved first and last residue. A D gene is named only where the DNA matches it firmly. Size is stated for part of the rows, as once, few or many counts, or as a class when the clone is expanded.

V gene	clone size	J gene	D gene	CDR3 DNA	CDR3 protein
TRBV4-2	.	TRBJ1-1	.	TGTGCCAGCAGCCAAGGGCTCAGCACGGCGGACACTGAAGCTTTCTTT	CASSQGLSTADTEAFF
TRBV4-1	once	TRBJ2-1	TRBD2	TGCGCCAGCAGCCACACCCCTAGCGGGGGAGAGGTTGAGCAGTTCTTC	CASSHTPSGGEVEQFF
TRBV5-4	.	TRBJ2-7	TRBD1	TGTGCCAGCAGCTTACCTAGACAGGGAAGTCCCTACGAGCAGTACTTC	CASSLPRQGSPYEQYF
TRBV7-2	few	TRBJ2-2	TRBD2	TGTGCCAGCAGCTACCGACTAGCGGGGTCCACCGGGGAGCTGTTTTTT	CASSYRLAGSTGELFF
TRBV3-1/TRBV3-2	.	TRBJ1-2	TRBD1	TGTGCCAGCAGCCAAACGACAGGGGACGCCGTGGGCTACACCTTC	CASSQTTGDAVGYTF
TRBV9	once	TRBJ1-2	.	TGTGCCAGCAGCGGGGAGGGGACGAACTATGGCTACACCTTC	CASSGEGTNYGYTF
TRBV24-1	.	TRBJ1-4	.	TGTGCCACCAGTGATTCCCGGGACAATAATGAAAAACTGTTTTTT	CATSDSRDNNEKLFF
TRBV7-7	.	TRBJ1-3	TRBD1	TGTGCTAGCAGCGCGAACCCGGGACAGGGAAACACCATATATTTT	CASSANPGQGNTIYF
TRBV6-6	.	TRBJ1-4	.	TGTGCCAGCAGTCCAGGATTCGATGAAAAACTGTTTTTT	CASSPGFDEKLFF
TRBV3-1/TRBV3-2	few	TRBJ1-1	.	TGTGCCAGCAGCCAAGAAGTAGGGGGTTTCGTAATGAACACTGAAGCTTTCTTT	CASSQEVGGFVMNTEAFF
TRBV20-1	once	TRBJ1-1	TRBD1	TGCAGTGCTAGAGGGACAGGGGAAGCTTTCTTT	CSARGTGEAFF
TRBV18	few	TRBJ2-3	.	TGTGCCAGCTCAGCTAATACTAGAGATACGCAGTATTTT	CASSANTRDTQYF
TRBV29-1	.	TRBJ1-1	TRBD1	TGCAGCGGTGGGGACAGTATGAACACTGAAGCTTTCTTT	CSGGDSMNTEAFF
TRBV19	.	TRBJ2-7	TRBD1	TGTGCCAGTAGTATCGGGGACAGGGTTGACTACGAGCAGTACTTC	CASSIGDRVDYEQYF
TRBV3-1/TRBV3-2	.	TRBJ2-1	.	TGTGCCAGCAGCCGAAATCCTCCGGGACACTTGGCCTACAATGAGCAGTTCTTC	CASSRNPPGHLAYNEQFF
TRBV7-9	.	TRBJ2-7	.	TGTGCCAGCAGCTTAGGTGCGGGTTCCTACGAGCAGTACTTC	CASSLGAGSYEQYF